The TCR beta chain described here comes from a study of blood T cell repertoires in COVID-19. Looking at the study overall: Acute-phase and convalescent COVID-19 samples originated in the United States, Italy and Spain. Sample material is recorded as cDNA or gDNA derived from T cells, B-cell-depleted T cells, or PBMCs.

The CDR3 has 16 residues. Per germline, CDR1 SGHNT and CDR2 YYREEE (reference sequence). V lost 0 bases and J lost 9; bases outside the gene matches: 12. Per the original methods: By means of reference gene primer amplification, nucleated cell counts were estimated. Clones were read by immunoSEQ multiplex PCR, and TCRdb kept only the in-frame ones, dropping some. The DNA was the basis for D and trimming; V, J and clone size are from that table. Here the sample spans some 87,000 clones, around three quarters being singletons. The TCR was taken from a man over 45 who had recovered from COVID-19. The J gene is TRBJ2-7, the V gene TRBV5-4, with 10 bases matching TRBD2. What was sequenced was peripheral blood. The CDR3 nucleotides are TGTGCCAGCAGCTTGGGGACTAGCGGCCCTACAACCGCGCAGTACTTC. Encoded protein: CASSLGTSGPTTAQYF.